This T cell receptor (beta chain) was recovered during a study of blood T cell repertoires in COVID-19. As for the study in general: T cells, B-cell-depleted T cells, or PBMCs supplied cDNA or gDNA.

Germline values: CDR1 ENHRY, CDR2 SYGVKD. With V trimmed by 0 bases and J by 7 bases, 3 bases remained unmatched. This CDR3 contains 16 residues. Recovered Cohort 3 donors showed two negative PCRs, clearance, or symptom resolution. Assay: immunoSEQ multiplex PCR; the TCRdb copy retains only in-frame clones and omits some. The table lists more than 200,000 clones, 87% of them singletons. The chain has TRBV10-3 and TRBJ2-2; 12 positions match TRBD2. The receptor comes from a man aged 25 to 40 who had recovered from COVID-19. The sequenced sample consisted of PBMCs or T cells enriched from blood (not recorded which). The CDR3 sequence: CAISESTSGRYGELFF. DNA of the CDR3: TGTGCCATCAGTGAGTCAACTAGCGGGAGGTACGGGGAGCTGTTTTTT.